The 17 T cell receptor beta chains below were found in one sample sequenced in a study of lymphopenia after photon versus proton radiotherapy. The assay was immunoSEQ multiplex PCR, and TCRdb's table has in-frame clones only and misses some. Counted here are some 40,000 clones, about 90% occurring once; the ten biggest clones make up over 12%. The source was peripheral blood, collected from a patient treated with photon-based radiotherapy. Receptors originate from a man aged 60 to 75 with cholangiocarcinoma.

This clone was seen once. This CDR3 reads CASSTHRGLDGYTF. In DNA, the CDR3 is TGTGCCAGCAGCACGCACAGGGGGCTGGATGGCTACACCTTC. The V and J genes are TRBV9 and TRBJ1-2; 9 bases agree with TRBD1. The CDR3 runs to 14 residues. V lost 4 bases and J lost 6; bases outside the gene matches: 7. The germline CDR1 and CDR2 sequences are SGDLS and YYNGEE.

V is TRBV5-4 and J is TRBJ2-3, with a weak D call TRBD2 (6 bases). Germline V gene data show CDR1 as SGHNT and CDR2 as YYREEE (reference sequence). This CDR3 region has 14 residues. V shed 3 bases and J shed 6 bases, with 14 bases lying between them. The CDR3 DNA reads TGTGCCAGCAGCTCCTTCGGGGGAGCGGATACGCAGTATTTT. Protein sequence: CASSSFGGADTQYF.

The chain uses TRBV7-2 and TRBJ1-2; TRBD1 is a possible D gene (6 bases). Trimming removed 1 base at V and 4 bases at J, with 10 bases between. Germline assignment: CDR1 SGHTA and CDR2 FQGNSA. CDR3 size: 14 residues. DNA for the CDR3: TGTGCCAGCAGCTTAGTAGTCAGGGGCTATGGCTACACCTTC. This translates into CASSLVVRGYGYTF.

The chain has TRBV5-1 and TRBJ2-1; maybe TRBD1 (7 bases). Germline CDR1 reads SGHRS; CDR2 reads YFSETQ. The CDR3 loop spans 14 amino acids. V lost 3 bases to trimming and J lost 5 bases, with 12 bases between them. DNA for the CDR3: TGCGCCAGCAGCTGGGGCAGGGGGGACAATGAGCAGTTCTTC. This codes for CASSWGRGDNEQFF.

This chain joins TRBV2 and TRBJ1-2; D uncertain. The CDR3 loop spans 13 amino acids. V shed 6 bases and J shed 4 bases, with 12 bases lying between them. Germline V gene data show CDR1 as SNHLY and CDR2 as FYNNEI. Here the CDR3 reads CASRRPNPYGYTF. Written as DNA, the CDR3 is TGTGCCAGCAGGCGACCTAACCCCTATGGCTACACCTTC.

This chain connects TRBV9 to TRBJ2-2, with TRBD1 as a possible D gene (5 bases). The CDR3 spans 13 residues. Germline V gene data show CDR1 as SGDLS and CDR2 as YYNGEE. Trimming left V 0 bases short and J 10 bases short, with 10 bases between. CDR3 amino acids: CASSVGGREELFF. The DNA of the CDR3 is TGTGCCAGCAGCGTAGGAGGCAGGGAGGAGCTGTTTTTT.

The chain links TRBV29-1 to TRBJ1-1; the match to TRBD1 covers 12 bases. CDR3 size: 14 residues. The germline V gene has CDR1 SQVTM and CDR2 ANQGSEA. The V segment lost 6 bases and the J segment 5 bases; nucleotides outside the gene matches: 7. In nucleotides, the CDR3 is TGCAGCGTGGGACAGGGGGCATTGTGGACTGAAGCTTTCTTT. Translation gives CSVGQGALWTEAFF.

The CDR3 loop is CASSSDPFRGYSNQPQHF. DNA for the CDR3: TGTGCCAGCAGTTCCGACCCCTTTCGAGGGTATAGCAATCAGCCCCAGCATTTT. This chain uses TRBV28 with TRBJ1-5; D is unclear. The germline gives CDR1 MDHEN, CDR2 SYDVKM. Trimming removed 4 bases at V and 0 bases at J, with 19 bases between. This CDR3 spans 18 amino acids. Drawing the rest from reference TRBV28 and TRBJ1-5, the complete variable domain is DVKVTQSSRYLVKRTGEKVFLECVQDMDHENMFWYRQDPGLGLRLIYFSYDVKMKEKGDIPEGYSVSREKKERFSLILESASTNQTSMYLCASSSDPFRGYSNQPQHFGDGTRLSIL.

J is TRBJ1-5 and V is TRBV7-8, with 11 bases aligning to TRBD1. This CDR3 region has 16 residues. J lost 7 bases, V lost 3 bases, and 8 bases had no gene match. The germline V gene has CDR1 SGHVS and CDR2 FQNEAQ. CDR3 sequence: CASSFTRWDRGQPQHF. DNA of the CDR3: TGTGCCAGCAGCTTCACGAGGTGGGACAGGGGGCAGCCCCAGCATTTT.

The chain has TRBV11-2 and TRBJ1-1; D not certain. The length of the CDR3 is 12 residues. In germline, CDR1 is SGHAT, CDR2 FQNNGV. Trimming removed 3 bases at V and 7 bases at J, with 9 bases between. The CDR3 DNA reads as TGTGCCAGCAGCTTCATGTGGGGTGAAGCTTTCTTT. Translated, it gives CASSFMWGEAFF.

V is TRBV11-2 and J is TRBJ1-2, with 8 bases identical to TRBD1. Germline V lookup: CDR1 SGHAT, CDR2 FQNNGV. CDR3 length: 15 amino acids. V gave up 1 base and J gave up 5 bases; unmatched junction bases: 6. The CDR3 region is CASSLGPGQGYGYTF. The CDR3 region has the DNA TGTGCCAGCAGCTTAGGCCCCGGACAGGGATATGGCTACACCTTC.

This chain connects TRBV5-1 to TRBJ1-1; D unresolved. The CDR3 is 15 residues long. The V gene's germline CDR1 is SGHRS and CDR2 YFSETQ. V was clipped by 4 bases and J by 1 base, with 14 bases between them. As DNA, the CDR3 is TGCGCCAGCAGCCTCACTCGCCCAAAGAACACTGAAGCTTTCTTT. It specifies CASSLTRPKNTEAFF.

This rearrangement joins TRBV25-1 to TRBJ1-2; possible D gene TRBD1, 5 bases. Per the germline V gene, CDR1 is MGHDK and CDR2 is SYGVNS. The length of the CDR3 is 14 residues. The ends were cut back, 4 bases at V and 2 bases at J, with 11 bases in the middle. The CDR3 DNA is TGTGCCAGCAGTGGGACTCCAGGGAACTATGGCTACACCTTC. Its protein product is CASSGTPGNYGYTF.

V usage is TRBV28 and J usage is TRBJ2-2; TRBD2 is a possible D gene (7 bases). Per germline, CDR1 MDHEN and CDR2 SYDVKM. With 7 bases removed from V and 2 bases from J, the gap between germline ends came to 17 bases. This CDR3 contains 16 residues. Here the CDR3 reads CASTTRRGRNTGELFF. The CDR3 DNA sequence: TGTGCCAGCACTACCCGGCGGGGGCGAAACACCGGGGAGCTGTTTTTT.

The chain uses TRBV19 and TRBJ1-5; D is ambiguous. V was cut by 3 bases and J by 7 bases, with 19 bases left in between. The CDR3 is 16 residues long. Germline CDR1 and CDR2: LNHDA and SQIVND (reference sequence). The CDR3 protein is CASSIPVRTPNQPQHF. The DNA for the CDR3 is TGTGCCAGTAGTATCCCGGTCCGGACCCCGAACCAGCCCCAGCATTTT.

This CDR3 reads CASSFGDGTSGEQYF. The CDR3 DNA sequence: TGCGCCAGCAGCTTTGGGGACGGGACTAGCGGCGAGCAGTACTTC. This chain connects TRBV5-1 to TRBJ2-7, with 11 bases aligning to TRBD2. The V segment lost 2 bases and the J segment 6 bases; nucleotides outside the gene matches: 7. Germline CDR1 and CDR2: SGHRS and YFSETQ. This CDR3 region has 15 residues.

This clone has a single count. This rearrangement joins TRBV29-1 to TRBJ1-1, with unresolved D. V dropped 1 base and J dropped 0 bases, with 6 bases sitting between them. Germline values: CDR1 SQVTM, CDR2 ANQGSEA. CDR3 size: 13 residues. For the CDR3, the DNA is TGCAGCGTTGAAGGCACGATGAACACTGAAGCTTTCTTT. This translates into CSVEGTMNTEAFF.